This T cell receptor (beta chain) was sequenced in a study of T-cell reconstitution after alpha-beta-depleted transplantation in children. This clonotype has a handful of counts. The J segment lost 4 bases and the V segment lost 8 bases, leaving 3 bases of the junction unmatched. The CDR3 has 14 residues. Germline V gene lookup returns CDR1 KGHDR and CDR2 SFDVKD. Preparation of the TCRbeta library was carried out with unique molecular identifiers. TCRdb reprocessed the PCR reads via MiXCR and lists one record per CDR3 protein. The data contain around 480,000 distinct CDR3 sequences, 32% of them singletons.

The chain links TRBV24-1 to TRBJ2-1; 11 nucleotides line up with TRBD2. This specimen consisted of PBMCs from the stem cell graft donor, obtained from the stem cell graft. The receptor was isolated from a human donor who donated a stem cell graft to a child with aplastic anemia. CDR3 region: CATNGTSGYNEQFF. CDR3 nucleotides: TGTGCCACCAATGGGACTAGCGGTTACAATGAGCAGTTCTTC.